This TCR beta chain was observed in a study of vaccination effects on CD4 cells after COVID-19. Note on this clone: Its antigen is undetermined.

The CDR3 totals 16 residues. Deletions cut 0 bases from V and 3 bases from J, with 12 bases between. Germline V gives CDR1 LGHDT, CDR2 YNNKEL (reference sequence). Clones were sequenced by immunoSEQ multiplex PCR, and TCRdb holds only the in-frame ones, with some missing. The sample records tens of thousands of clones, 77% being singletons. Study observations and caveats: Marked clonal contraction was seen late after vaccination (in both infection- and vaccine-induced clones). Small numbers of convalescent patients limited the study. It also lacked early post-infection timepoints.

CD4+ T cells were isolated after around 9 days of culture. The sequence was collected from a human donor who received a COVID-19 vaccine. The V call is TRBV3-1 (or the pseudogene TRBV3-2), the J call TRBJ2-1, with D perhaps TRBD2 (5 bases). Specimen: CD4+ T cells from PBMCs cultured without peptide, collected before COVID-19 vaccination. CDR3 sequence reads: CASSQDGLAVYNEQFF. Here the CDR3 DNA reads TGTGCCAGCAGCCAAGACGGGCTAGCAGTCTACAATGAGCAGTTCTTC.